The rows below give T cell receptor beta chains drawn from one sample of a study of blood T cell repertoires in COVID-19. The table came from immunoSEQ multiplex PCR; TCRdb's copy has only in-frame clones and leaves some out. The sample includes a few hundred thousand clones, roughly 85% of them seen just once. Sequencing used peripheral blood. The receptors originated from a man in his forties with acute or convalescent COVID-19. The CDR3 runs from the conserved cysteine through the conserved F or W. A D gene is named only where the DNA matches it firmly. The size entry is marked missing in some rows and otherwise reads once, few, many or a size class.

>-|TRBJ2-3|-|TRBV4-2
CASSPRAGGRTDTQYF
TGTGCCAGCAGCCCGAGAGCTGGGGGGAGGACAGATACGCAGTATTTT
>-|TRBJ2-6|TRBD1|TRBV7-2
CASSFMTGSYVLTF
TGTGCCAGCAGCTTTATGACAGGGTCCTACGTCCTGACTTTC
>few|TRBJ1-4|TRBD1|TRBV6-1
CASSDSDRVDSEEKLFF
TGTGCCAGCAGTGATTCGGACAGGGTGGACTCCGAGGAAAAACTGTTTTTT
>-|TRBJ2-3|-|TRBV6-2/TRBV6-3
CASSYLAADTQYF
TGTGCCAGCAGTTATCTCGCGGCGGATACGCAGTATTTT
>-|TRBJ2-7|-|TRBV7-6
CASSTGTAYEQYF
TGTGCCAGCAGCACAGGGACCGCCTACGAGCAGTACTTC
>few|TRBJ2-7|-|TRBV5-6
CASSRSSSEQYF
TGTGCCAGCAGCCGGTCCTCGAGCGAGCAGTACTTC
>once|TRBJ2-5|-|TRBV6-2/TRBV6-3
CASSYSGGAVDRTQYF
TGTGCCAGCAGTTACTCGGGCGGGGCCGTAGATCGGACCCAGTACTTC
>-|TRBJ1-2|-|TRBV5-1
CASSLMGGDGYTF
TGCGCCAGCAGCTTAATGGGAGGCGATGGCTACACCTTC
>-|TRBJ1-5|-|TRBV5-1
CASSFQGGNQPQHF
TGCGCCAGCAGCTTCCAGGGAGGGAATCAGCCCCAGCATTTT
>-|TRBJ1-1|-|TRBV7-2
CASSPQGQNTEAFF
TGTGCCAGCAGCCCCCAGGGGCAGAACACTGAAGCTTTCTTT
>-|TRBJ2-1|-|TRBV5-1
CASSLVYGNEQFF
TGCGCCAGCAGCTTGGTATACGGCAATGAGCAGTTCTTC
>-|TRBJ2-3|-|TRBV7-8
CASSLGTGNTQYF
TGTGCCAGCAGCTTAGGGACTGGAAATACGCAGTATTTT